These 26 T cell receptor beta chains share one sample of origin, sequenced in a study of shared clonotypes between healthy human individuals. The repertoire was sequenced with immunoSEQ multiplex PCR; TCRdb's copy has only in-frame clones and lacks some. The sample yields over a million clones, approximately 78% seen once. The sample taken for sequencing was memory CD4+ T cells from PBMCs. Subset defined: CD45RA-negative fraction. The receptors shown here come from a man between 18 and 29 years old in good health. Some clones in this sample may be carry-over from other donors' samples.

This clone was recorded only once. The gene calls are TRBV28 and TRBJ2-4; tentative D call: TRBD1 (5 bases). The CDR3 has 16 residues. Trimming left V 5 bases short and J 0 bases short, with 14 bases between. Germline CDR1 MDHEN, CDR2 SYDVKM. CDR3 protein: CASSLFGALAKNIQYF. The DNA for the CDR3 is TGTGCCAGCAGTCTATTTGGGGCCTTAGCCAAAAACATTCAGTACTTC.

This clone appeared a single time. V usage is TRBV5-1 and J usage is TRBJ2-3, with D unresolved. This CDR3 contains 16 residues. V gave up 4 bases and J gave up 2 bases, with 17 bases separating them. Germline-derived CDR1 and CDR2 are SGHRS and YFSETQ. For the CDR3, the DNA is TGCGCCAGCAGCCTGGCTGCCGGAGCCCTCACAGATACGCAGTATTTT. This translates into CASSLAAGALTDTQYF.

This chain connects TRBV4-2 to TRBJ2-3, with 8 bases aligning to TRBD1. The CDR3 sequence is 21 residues long. J was trimmed by 5 bases and V by 0 bases; bases with no gene match: 22. The germline V gene has CDR1 LGHNA and CDR2 YNFKEQ. CDR3 sequence: CASSQDPTGGTGPLSGDTQYF. In DNA form, the CDR3 reads TGTGCCAGCAGCCAAGACCCCACTGGAGGGACAGGTCCTCTCTCGGGAGATACGCAGTATTTT.

The chain couples TRBV7-8 to TRBJ2-5; D may be TRBD2 (5 bases). V dropped 3 bases and J dropped 5 bases, with 7 bases sitting between them. The CDR3 is made up of 12 amino acids. Germline V gene sequence: CDR1 SGHVS, CDR2 FQNEAQ. The CDR3 loop reads CASSFWEETQYF. The CDR3, as DNA: TGTGCCAGCAGCTTCTGGGAGGAGACCCAGTACTTC.

Details on this clone: The sample contains more than one DNA sequence encoding this CDR3. The chain joins TRBV5-4 to TRBJ2-3; D is possibly TRBD1 (5 bases). Trimming left V 1 base short and J 4 bases short, with 7 bases between. This CDR3 is built from 13 residues. CDR1 and CDR2 from the germline V gene are SGHNT and YYREEE (reference sequence). The CDR3 DNA reads as TGTGCCAGCAGCTTGTCAGGGCCAGATACGCAGTATTTT. This sequence encodes CASSLSGPDTQYF.

V and J are TRBV5-1 and TRBJ2-5; 9 bases line up with TRBD1. This CDR3 is built from 13 residues. Germline V gene lookup returns CDR1 SGHRS and CDR2 YFSETQ. V trimming: 4 bases; J trimming: 6 bases; junction bases outside the gene matches: 4. CDR3 in amino acids: CASSPGQGKTQYF. The CDR3 region has the DNA TGCGCCAGCAGCCCGGGACAGGGCAAGACCCAGTACTTC.

The chain is built from TRBV5-4 and TRBJ2-3; D remains ambiguous. This CDR3 is built from 15 residues. Trimming pared 3 bases from V and 1 base from J, leaving 12 bases between. CDR1 and CDR2 (germline): SGHNT, YYREEE (reference sequence). CDR3 sequence (DNA): TGTGCCAGCAGCTATACCGGGTCACGCACAGATACGCAGTATTTT. This gives the protein CASSYTGSRTDTQYF.

The chain has TRBV4-3 and TRBJ2-1; the D is unclear. The CDR3 has 15 amino acids. The ends were cut back, 0 bases at V and 3 bases at J, with 9 bases in the middle. The germline V gene encodes CDR1 LGHNA and CDR2 YSLEER. The CDR3 region is CASSQEVYYYNEQFF. The CDR3 DNA sequence: TGCGCCAGCAGCCAAGAGGTATATTACTACAATGAGCAGTTCTTC.

The V call is TRBV6-1, the J call TRBJ2-7, with 7 bases fitting TRBD2. CDR3 length: 14 amino acids. The V gene end was trimmed by 2 bases and the J gene end by 0 bases; junction bases not matched to a gene: 1. CDR1 and CDR2 from the germline V gene are MNHNS and SASEGT. The CDR3 coding sequence is TGTGCCAGCAGTGAAAGCGGGATCTCCTACGAGCAGTACTTC. It translates to CASSESGISYEQYF.

As regards this clone: This may stem from a read error, because a much larger clone lies one nucleotide away. At the DNA level, this CDR3 is encoded by other sequences in the same sample as well. This rearrangement joins TRBV7-9 to TRBJ2-5, with D unclear. V lost 2 bases and J lost 5, with 3 bases in between. In germline, CDR1 is SEHNR, CDR2 FQNEAQ (reference sequence). The CDR3 has 11 amino acids. The CDR3 DNA follows: TGTGCCAGCAGCTTACAGGAGACCCAGTACTTC. This gives the protein CASSLQETQYF.

The V call is TRBV11-2, the J call TRBJ1-1; D ambiguous. The germline V and J ends were trimmed by 5 bases and 3 bases, with 10 bases remaining between them. CDR3 length: 13 amino acids. The germline CDR1 and CDR2 sequences are SGHAT and FQNNGV. CDR3 in DNA: TGTGCCAGCAGCCCCCGACGGTACACTGAAGCTTTCTTT. Translating gives CASSPRRYTEAFF.

The chain has TRBV2 and TRBJ2-1; 8 nucleotides line up with TRBD1. J lost 4 bases, V lost 6 bases, and 5 bases had no gene match. Per germline, CDR1 SNHLY and CDR2 FYNNEI. The CDR3 runs 14 residues. The DNA for the CDR3 is TGTGCCAGCAGGCCAGGGGGCATTTACAATGAGCAGTTCTTC. Its protein is CASRPGGIYNEQFF.

This chain uses TRBV28 with TRBJ1-6; 7 nucleotides match TRBD1. Trimming at V came to 11 bases and at J to 7 bases, leaving 5 bases not matched to a gene. There are 12 residues in the CDR3. Germline CDR1 MDHEN, CDR2 SYDVKM. CDR3 nucleotides: TGTGCCTTTGGGACAGTAAATTCACCCCTCCACTTT. Translated, it gives CAFGTVNSPLHF.

This rearrangement joins TRBV2 to TRBJ2-7; D may match TRBD1 or TRBD2 (5 bases each). This CDR3 has 14 residues. V shed 10 bases and J shed 0 bases, with 16 bases lying between them. Germline CDR1 and CDR2: SNHLY and FYNNEI. The chain's CDR3 is CATTWDLLSYEQYF. CDR3 sequence (DNA): TGTGCCACCACATGGGACCTGCTCTCCTACGAGCAGTACTTC.

CDR3 loop: CASSLIVTARDYGYTF. The CDR3 DNA sequence: TGTGCCAGCAGTTTAATAGTCACAGCCCGTGATTATGGCTACACCTTC. This chain links TRBV28 with TRBJ1-2; D not resolved. V lost 2 bases and J 5 bases, leaving 18 bases between the germline ends. The CDR3 totals 16 residues. CDR1 is MDHEN, CDR2 SYDVKM, per germline.

CDR3 in amino acids: CASSYGASGGLSQYF. CDR3 nucleotide sequence: TGTGCCAGCAGTTATGGGGCTAGCGGGGGCTTGTCCCAGTACTTC. The chain links TRBV6-5 to TRBJ2-5, with TRBD2 matching over 10 bases. The CDR3 loop spans 15 amino acids. With V trimmed by 3 bases and J by 9 bases, 10 bases remained unmatched. CDR1 MNHEY and CDR2 SVGAGI come from the germline V gene.

This chain uses TRBV7-8 with TRBJ2-3; D tentatively fits TRBD1 or TRBD2 (5 bases each). Trimming took 3 bases from V and 1 from J, leaving 8 bases between them. CDR3 length: 14 amino acids. The germline CDR1 and CDR2 sequences are SGHVS and FQNEAQ. CDR3 in DNA: TGTGCCAGCAGCTTTGGGGGACGCACAGATACGCAGTATTTT. Its protein is CASSFGGRTDTQYF.

The V and J genes are TRBV7-3 and TRBJ2-2; D remains unclear. Germline V gives CDR1 SGHTA, CDR2 FQGTGA. This CDR3 region has 12 residues. Trimming pared 2 bases from V and 7 bases from J, leaving 5 bases between. The CDR3 loop is CASSLRGGELFF. CDR3 in DNA: TGTGCCAGCAGCTTACGCGGCGGGGAGCTGTTTTTT. The full variable domain, rest sourced from reference TRBV7-3 and TRBJ2-2, is GAGVSQTPSNKVTEKGKYVELRCDPISGHTALYWYRQSLGQGPEFLIYFQGTGAADDSGLPNDRFFAVRPEGSVSTLKIQRTERGDSAVYLCASSLRGGELFFGEGSRLTVL.

The chain links TRBV5-4 to TRBJ2-5; 10 nucleotides match TRBD2. Germline-derived CDR1 and CDR2 are SGHNT and YYREEE (reference sequence). The CDR3 length is 13 residues. The trim removed 5 bases at V and 4 bases at J, leaving 2 bases unmatched. The CDR3 DNA reads TGTGCCAGCAGAGTAGCGGGAGGAGAGACCCAGTACTTC. The encoded protein is CASRVAGGETQYF.

The chain links TRBV11-3 to TRBJ2-2; 15 bases line up with TRBD2. Per germline, CDR1 SGHNT and CDR2 YENEEA. With V trimmed by 5 bases and J by 4 bases, 11 bases remained unmatched. CDR3 length: 19 residues. CDR3 residues: CASSPPGLAGGQGTGELFF. CDR3 DNA: TGTGCCAGCAGCCCACCCGGACTAGCGGGAGGGCAAGGCACCGGGGAGCTGTTTTTT.

V and J are TRBV18 and TRBJ2-3; perhaps TRBD2 as D (6 bases). The germline CDR1 and CDR2 sequences are KGHSH and LQKENI. This CDR3 has 13 amino acids. Trimming removed 3 bases from V and 8 bases from J, with 12 bases in between. CDR3 DNA: TGTGCCAGCTCACCTGGGGACTTGGTTACGCAGTATTTT. Translating it yields CASSPGDLVTQYF.

The rearrangement links TRBV5-1 to TRBJ1-1; the match to TRBD1 covers 8 bases. V dropped 4 bases and J dropped 3; count of bases not matched to a gene: 8. The germline gives CDR1 SGHRS, CDR2 YFSETQ. This CDR3 is 15 amino acids long. CDR3 sequence reads: CASSTGTGGDTEAFF. The DNA for the CDR3 is TGCGCCAGCAGCACCGGGACAGGAGGCGACACTGAAGCTTTCTTT.

The V gene is TRBV21-1, the J gene TRBJ1-2; the table's D call of TRBD1 was not tested on the DNA. TRBV21-1 is described as a pseudogene. The CDR3 sequence is 11 residues long. This CDR3 reads CASPTGDGYTF. In nucleotides, the CDR3 is TGTGCCAGCCCTACAGGCGATGGCTACACCTTC.

The chain couples TRBV28 to TRBJ1-2; D unresolved. Trimming cost V 5 bases and J 10 bases, with 14 bases left between them. Germline V gene sequence: CDR1 MDHEN, CDR2 SYDVKM. The CDR3 is 12 amino acids. The CDR3 here is CASSTAQALYTF. CDR3 nucleotide sequence: TGTGCCAGCAGTACAGCCCAGGCCCTCTACACCTTC.

This clone turned up a few times. The V gene is TRBV6-6, the J gene TRBJ1-2; D unresolved. Per germline, CDR1 MNHNY and CDR2 SVGAGI (reference sequence). This CDR3 is built from 13 residues. The germline V and J ends were trimmed by 8 bases and 5 bases, with 15 bases remaining between them. The CDR3 spells CASSLIGEYGYTF. As DNA, the CDR3 is TGTGCCAGCTCCCTTATCGGCGAGTATGGCTACACCTTC.

This chain connects TRBV6-1 to TRBJ2-5; TRBD2 matches at 7 bases. Germline-derived CDR1 and CDR2 are MNHNS and SASEGT. The CDR3 spans 12 residues. V lost 5 bases to trimming and J lost 5 bases; unmatched junction nucleotides: 2. In nucleotides, the CDR3 is TGTGCCAGCAGTCCAGCGGGGGAGACCCAGTACTTC. Its translation is CASSPAGETQYF.